This TCR beta chain was retrieved from a study of shared clonotypes between healthy human individuals. Around 32,000 T cell genomes, or about 0.2 ug DNA, went into the sorted-subset replicate PCRs. The method was immunoSEQ multiplex PCR; TCRdb's version includes in-frame clones alone and lacks a portion of them. The sample lists about 2.4 million clones; roughly 93% were seen once. Whole-study results and caveats: Among the subsets, naive ones generally showed larger estimated richness than memory ones.

About this clone: Its antigen remains unknown.

CDR3 size: 14 residues. Germline-derived CDR1 and CDR2 are SEHNR and FQNEAQ (reference sequence). The V gene lost 2 bases and the J gene lost 2 bases, with 10 bases spanning the gap. This chain uses TRBV7-9 with TRBJ2-7; the D is unclear. This receptor was taken from a man between 18 and 29 years old in good health. Some clones in this sample may be carry-over from other donors' samples. Sequenced input: naive CD4+ T cells from PBMCs. This sample's subset: CD45RA+ positively selected. The CDR3 DNA sequence: TGTGCCAGCAGCTTAAATTCCCAGACCTACGAGCAGTACTTC. Translation gives CASSLNSQTYEQYF.